The 28 T cell receptor beta chains below come from one sample, sequenced in a study of cytomegalovirus exposure and HLA in healthy donors. The PCR used 60 Vbeta and 13 Jbeta primers. TCRdb's table, derived via immunoSEQ multiplex PCR, lists solely in-frame clones and lacks some. Here the sample spans some 130,000 clones, around 77% being singletons. Sequenced input: PBMCs. These receptors came from a male donor in good health and CMV-seropositive.

A few counts support this clone. The chain recombines TRBV30 with TRBJ1-5; D unclear. V dropped 7 bases and J dropped 1 base, with 14 bases sitting between them. Germline values: CDR1 GTSNPN, CDR2 SVGIG (reference sequence). This CDR3 spans 14 amino acids. DNA of the CDR3: TGTGCCTTGGACTTCGGTCGGAGCAATCAGCCCCAGCATTTT. The encoded protein is CALDFGRSNQPQHF.

V and J are TRBV28 and TRBJ2-7; 13 nucleotides match TRBD2. The CDR3 loop spans 13 amino acids. Germline CDR1 is MDHEN and CDR2 is SYDVKM. With 7 bases clipped from V and 7 bases from J, the junction kept 4 bases outside the gene matches. CDR3 sequence: CASTPGLAGEQYF. The DNA for the CDR3 is TGTGCCAGCACTCCGGGACTAGCGGGAGAGCAGTACTTC.

The V and J genes are TRBV7-8 and TRBJ1-3; no clear D. The CDR3 spans 16 residues. Germline CDR1 reads SGHVS; CDR2 reads FQNEAQ. V lost 1 base, J lost 0 bases, and 10 bases lay in between. The CDR3 bases are TGTGCCAGCAGCTTAGAGGTGGAGGGCTCTGGAAACACCATATATTTT. As protein: CASSLEVEGSGNTIYF.

The chain carries TRBV10-3 and TRBJ1-2, with D unclear. Trimming cost V 5 bases and J 2 bases, with 6 bases left between them. The CDR3 runs 12 residues. Germline V CDR1 and CDR2: ENHRY, SYGVKD. CDR3: CAISTENYGYTF. CDR3 nucleotides: TGTGCCATCAGTACAGAGAACTATGGCTACACCTTC.

The V and J genes are TRBV28 and TRBJ2-7; tentative D call: TRBD1 (6 bases). Germline V lookup: CDR1 MDHEN, CDR2 SYDVKM. The V end was cut by 10 bases, the J end by 5 bases, with 21 bases between. The CDR3 extends over 14 amino acids. For the CDR3, the DNA is TGTGCCATACAGGGCGAAGGTTTTGTTGACGAGCAGTACTTC. This encodes CAIQGEGFVDEQYF.

This rearrangement joins TRBV29-1 to TRBJ2-1; 8 nucleotides line up with TRBD2. This CDR3 is 12 amino acids long. Germline CDR1 SQVTM, CDR2 ANQGSEA. CDR3 protein: CIAGKTYNEQFF. CDR3 DNA sequence: TGCATAGCGGGAAAGACCTACAATGAGCAGTTCTTC.

This chain joins TRBV5-4 and TRBJ2-1; the match to TRBD2 covers 13 bases. CDR3 length equals 16 residues. The germline V gene has CDR1 SGHNT and CDR2 YYREEE (reference sequence). The V gene end was trimmed by 4 bases and the J gene end by 9 bases; junction bases not matched to a gene: 10. CDR3: CASSTRTSGSGGEQFF. The CDR3 nucleotides read TGTGCCAGCAGCACCCGGACTAGCGGGAGTGGTGGTGAGCAGTTCTTC.

The gene calls are TRBV14 and TRBJ2-3; the match to TRBD2 covers 9 bases. Germline V gene lookup returns CDR1 SGHDN and CDR2 FVKESK. Trimming cost V 4 bases and J 4 bases; bases outside gene matches: 0. This CDR3 has 13 residues. CDR3 sequence: CASSRGRADTQYF. The CDR3, as DNA: TGTGCCAGCAGCCGCGGGAGGGCAGATACGCAGTATTTT. The whole variable domain, filled in from reference TRBV14 and TRBJ2-3, reads EAGVTQFPSHSVIEKGQTVTLRCDPISGHDNLYWYRRVMGKEIKFLLHFVKESKQDESGMPNNRFLAERTGGTYSTLKVQPAELEDSGVYFCASSRGRADTQYFGPGTRLTVL.

The chain uses TRBV9 and TRBJ1-1; 8 nucleotides agree with TRBD1. V lost 3 bases, J lost 2 bases, and 6 bases stayed unmatched. This CDR3 contains 15 residues. Looked up from germline, CDR1 is SGDLS and CDR2 is YYNGEE. CDR3 amino acids: CASSAYDRGNTEAFF. The CDR3 nucleotides are TGTGCCAGCAGCGCCTATGACAGGGGTAACACTGAAGCTTTCTTT. Full variable domain (outside the CDR3, taken from reference TRBV9 and TRBJ1-1): DSGVTQTPKHLITATGQRVTLRCSPRSGDLSVYWYQQSLDQGLQFLIQYYNGEERAKGNILERFSAQQFPDLHSELNLSSLELGDSALYFCASSAYDRGNTEAFFGQGTRLTVV.

This clone has only one observation. This same CDR3 is encoded by further DNA sequences in the sample. The CDR3 DNA is TGCGCCAGCAGTCTAGGACAGGGAGCCTACGAGCAGTACTTC. Translation: CASSLGQGAYEQYF. The V gene is TRBV5-1, the J gene TRBJ2-7; 8 nucleotides line up with TRBD1. Germline loops: CDR1 SGHRS, CDR2 YFSETQ. Trimming cost V 5 bases and J 2 bases; bases outside gene matches: 6. The CDR3 runs to 14 residues.

This chain uses TRBV29-1 with TRBJ2-3; the D is unclear. The CDR3 extends over 10 amino acids. Germline loops: CDR1 SQVTM, CDR2 ANQGSEA. The V gene lost 4 bases and the J gene lost 3 bases, with 2 bases spanning the gap. DNA of the CDR3: TGCAGCGTTGCTACAGATACGCAGTATTTT. It codes for CSVATDTQYF.

The chain joins TRBV11-2 to TRBJ1-1, with TRBD1 identical over 7 bases. The CDR3 has 17 amino acids. Losses at the gene ends were 1 base for V and 8 bases for J; bases not matched to a gene: 16. Germline V gene sequence: CDR1 SGHAT, CDR2 FQNNGV. Here the CDR3 DNA reads TGTGCCAGCAGCTTAGGGCGACAGGGAAGGGGGCAAGGGGAAGCTTTCTTT. Translation gives CASSLGRQGRGQGEAFF.

J is TRBJ2-7 and V is TRBV19, with 11 bases aligning to TRBD2. CDR1 and CDR2 (germline): LNHDA, SQIVND (reference sequence). The trim removed 3 bases at V and 4 bases at J, leaving 2 bases unmatched. CDR3 length: 14 residues. CDR3 residues: CASSIVAGGYEQYF. CDR3 DNA sequence: TGTGCCAGTAGTATCGTAGCGGGAGGGTACGAGCAGTACTTC.

The chain carries TRBV29-1 and TRBJ1-1; D may be TRBD1 (5 bases). Looked up from germline, CDR1 is SQVTM and CDR2 is ANQGSEA. This CDR3 is 14 amino acids long. Trimming pared 4 bases from V and 3 bases from J, leaving 15 bases between. The DNA for the CDR3 is TGCAGCGTTGGGGGGACTGACGGATACACTGAAGCTTTCTTT. This gives the protein CSVGGTDGYTEAFF.

J is TRBJ1-4 and V is TRBV7-8; D uncertain. V was clipped by 6 bases and J by 5 bases, with 13 bases between them. Germline V CDR1 and CDR2: SGHVS, FQNEAQ. The CDR3 is 14 amino acids. CDR3 DNA: TGTGCCAGCAGGGGAGGCGGGATAAATGAAAAACTGTTTTTT. Encoded protein: CASRGGGINEKLFF.

The chain employs TRBV2 and TRBJ2-5; the match to TRBD1 covers 7 bases. Losses at the gene ends were 3 bases for V and 6 bases for J; bases not matched to a gene: 4. This CDR3 comprises 13 residues. Germline V CDR1 and CDR2: SNHLY, FYNNEI. CDR3 coding DNA: TGTGCCAGCAGTGACGCAGGGGGAAAGACCCAGTACTTC. Its translation: CASSDAGGKTQYF.

The CDR3 region is CASSGADRGYTEAFF. CDR3 coding DNA: TGCGCCAGCAGCGGGGCGGACAGGGGCTACACTGAAGCTTTCTTT. The chain carries TRBV5-1 and TRBJ1-1; TRBD1 matches 9 bases. The junction had 7 bases not matched to a gene; V was cut back by 4 bases and J by 3 bases. The CDR3 has 15 amino acids. Germline loops: CDR1 SGHRS, CDR2 YFSETQ.

The CDR3 is CASSFGASETYEQYF. Here the CDR3 DNA reads TGTGCCAGCAGCTTTGGGGCCAGCGAGACCTACGAGCAGTACTTC. This chain links TRBV11-3 with TRBJ2-7; a possible D gene is TRBD1 (5 bases). The germline V gene has CDR1 SGHNT and CDR2 YENEEA. With 3 bases removed from V and 2 bases from J, the gap between germline ends came to 14 bases. CDR3 length equals 15 residues.

The V call is TRBV6-5, the J call TRBJ1-4, with D perhaps TRBD1 (6 bases). Germline CDR1 reads MNHEY; CDR2 reads SVGAGI. The CDR3 runs to 13 residues. V gave up 6 bases and J gave up 8 bases, with 13 bases separating them. The CDR3, as DNA: TGTGCCAGCAGGACAGGCGGGAGAGAAAAACTGTTTTTT. Its protein is CASRTGGREKLFF.

The J gene is TRBJ2-7, the V gene TRBV18, with 7 bases lining up with TRBD1. The CDR3 length is 14 residues. From germline, CDR1 is KGHSH and CDR2 LQKENI. V lost 1 base, J lost 3 bases, and 3 bases stayed unmatched. The CDR3: CASSPRDRSYEQYF. CDR3 nucleotide sequence: TGTGCCAGCTCACCACGGGACAGAAGCTACGAGCAGTACTTC.

The chain carries TRBV11-1 and TRBJ2-3; D possibly corresponds to TRBD1 (5 bases). Germline lookup yields CDR1 SGHAT and CDR2 FQDESV (reference sequence). The V gene lost 5 bases and the J gene lost 0 bases, with 9 bases spanning the gap. The CDR3 has 14 amino acids. CDR3 region: CASSLSGSTDTQYF. CDR3 in DNA: TGTGCCAGCAGCCTCTCAGGGAGCACAGATACGCAGTATTTT.

This chain uses TRBV5-1 with TRBJ2-7, with D hard to call. This CDR3 region has 13 residues. Germline V gives CDR1 SGHRS, CDR2 YFSETQ. The V end lost 0 bases, the J end lost 2 bases, and 6 bases lay between the germline ends. DNA for the CDR3: TGCGCCAGCAGCTTGGACAACCCCTACGAGCAGTACTTC. Translation: CASSLDNPYEQYF.

V gene TRBV6-5 combines with J gene TRBJ1-1; D ambiguous. Germline loops: CDR1 MNHEY, CDR2 SVGAGI. V lost 5 bases and J lost 5, with 12 bases in between. The CDR3 loop spans 13 amino acids. This CDR3 reads CASSDTRRTEAFF. Here the CDR3 DNA reads TGTGCCAGCAGTGACACCCGTAGGACTGAAGCTTTCTTT.

This clone was observed once. The chain uses TRBV18 and TRBJ2-7; a weak D match, TRBD1 (6 bases). CDR1 KGHSH and CDR2 LQKENI come from the germline V gene. There are 16 residues in the CDR3. Trimming cost V 2 bases and J 2 bases, with 16 bases left between them. The CDR3 region has the DNA TGTGCCAGCTCACCAGATCCCGGGACACCTACCTACGAGCAGTACTTC. Translation gives CASSPDPGTPTYEQYF.

The count of this clone is one. The chain is built from TRBV7-9 and TRBJ1-2; perhaps TRBD1 as D (5 bases). This CDR3 is 15 amino acids long. V was pared by 2 bases and J by 0 bases, with 10 bases between. The germline gives CDR1 SEHNR, CDR2 FQNEAQ (reference sequence). CDR3 sequence (DNA): TGTGCCAGCAGCTTAAAAGGGGAAGCTAACTATGGCTACACCTTC. Its translation is CASSLKGEANYGYTF.

The rearrangement uses TRBV15 and TRBJ1-6, with 9 nucleotides matching TRBD1. This CDR3 has 15 residues. The V gene's germline CDR1 is LNHNV and CDR2 YYDKDF (reference sequence). The ends lost 3 bases at V and 7 bases at J; junction bases unmatched: 4. CDR3 DNA sequence: TGTGCCACCAGCAGTGGGGACAGGGCCAATTCACCCCTCCACTTT. It yields the protein CATSSGDRANSPLHF.

The chain joins TRBV4-2 to TRBJ2-7; 8 positions match TRBD2. CDR1 is LGHNA and CDR2 is YNFKEQ in the germline V gene. The CDR3 extends over 16 amino acids. Unmatched junction bases numbered 6, after V lost 0 bases and J lost 2 bases. The CDR3 DNA sequence: TGTGCCAGCAGCCAAGATTTAACGGGGGGGCCCTACGAGCAGTACTTC. It encodes CASSQDLTGGPYEQYF.

This clone was seen a few times. The CDR3 coding sequence is TGTGCCAGCAGGACCGGGACAGGGGGCTACAGCACTGAAGCTTTCTTT. It encodes CASRTGTGGYSTEAFF. V gene TRBV28 combines with J gene TRBJ1-1; TRBD1 agrees at 12 bases. Germline V gene data show CDR1 as MDHEN and CDR2 as SYDVKM. The CDR3 totals 16 residues. V shed 6 bases and J 4 bases; nucleotides not matched to a gene: 9.